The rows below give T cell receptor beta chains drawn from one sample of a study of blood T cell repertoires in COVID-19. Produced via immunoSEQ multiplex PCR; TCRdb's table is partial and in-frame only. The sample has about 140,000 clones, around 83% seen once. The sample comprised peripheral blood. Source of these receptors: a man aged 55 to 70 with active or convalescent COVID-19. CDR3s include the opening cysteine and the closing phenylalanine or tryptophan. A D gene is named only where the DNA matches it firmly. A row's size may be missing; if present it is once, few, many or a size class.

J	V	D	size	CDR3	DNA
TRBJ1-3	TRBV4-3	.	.	CASSQGLSGNTIYF	TGCGCCAGCAGCCAGGGCCTCTCTGGAAACACCATATATTTT
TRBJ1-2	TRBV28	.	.	CASSLQEYGYTF	TGTGCCAGCAGTCTACAGGAGTATGGCTACACCTTC
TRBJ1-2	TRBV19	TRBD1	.	CASSNPPDRDYGYTF	TGTGCCAGTAGTAATCCCCCTGACAGGGACTATGGCTACACCTTC
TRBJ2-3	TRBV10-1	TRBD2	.	CASSESGAAGATDTQYF	TGCGCCAGCAGTGAGTCTGGGGCAGCGGGAGCGACAGATACGCAGTATTTT
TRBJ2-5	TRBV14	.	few	CASRAGEMETQYF	TGTGCCAGCAGAGCAGGGGAAATGGAGACCCAGTACTTC
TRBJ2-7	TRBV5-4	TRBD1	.	CASGRPGQGYEQYF	TGTGCCAGCGGAAGACCGGGACAGGGTTACGAGCAGTACTTC
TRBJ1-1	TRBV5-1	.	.	CASSLEVPQNTETFF	TGCGCCAGCAGCTTGGAGGTCCCACAGAACACTGAAACTTTCTTT
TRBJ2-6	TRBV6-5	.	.	CASSYRVSGANVLTF	TGTGCCAGCAGTTACCGGGTGTCTGGGGCCAACGTCCTGACTTTC
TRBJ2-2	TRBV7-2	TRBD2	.	CASSLVAGGLTGELFF	TGTGCCAGCAGCTTAGTAGCGGGAGGGCTAACCGGGGAGCTGTTTTTT
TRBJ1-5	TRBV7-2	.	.	CASSPTGYNQPQHF	TGTGCCAGCAGCCCCACAGGTTACAATCAGCCCCAGCATTTT
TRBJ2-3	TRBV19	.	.	CASSIATPRRYF	TGTGCCAGTAGTATTGCAACCCCGCGCCGGTATTTT
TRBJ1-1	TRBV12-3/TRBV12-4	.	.	CASSSGTAEAFF	TGTGCCAGCAGTTCGGGGACTGCTGAAGCTTTCTTT
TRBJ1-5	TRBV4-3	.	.	CASSQILQEPQHF	TGCGCCAGCAGCCAAATACTACAGGAGCCCCAGCATTTT
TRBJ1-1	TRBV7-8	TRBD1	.	CASSLGQGEAFF	TGTGCCAGCAGCCTCGGACAGGGTGAAGCTTTCTTT
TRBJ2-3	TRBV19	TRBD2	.	CASRTRWTSGGAQGLYF	TGTGCCAGTAGAACCCGATGGACTAGCGGGGGGGCCCAAGGCTTGTATTTT
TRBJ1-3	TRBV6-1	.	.	CASSESQSPGNTIYF	TGTGCCAGCAGTGAAAGTCAGTCGCCTGGAAACACCATATATTTT
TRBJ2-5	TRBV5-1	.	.	CASSLGTSGLETQYF	TGCGCCAGCAGCTTGGGTACGTCAGGGTTAGAGACCCAGTACTTC
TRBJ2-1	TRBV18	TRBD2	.	CASSDTIAGAFDEQFF	TGTGCCAGCTCAGATACTATAGCGGGAGCATTCGATGAGCAGTTCTTC
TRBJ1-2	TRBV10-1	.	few	CASSESSSGVYGYTF	TGCGCCAGCAGTGAGTCGTCGTCAGGGGTGTATGGCTACACCTTC
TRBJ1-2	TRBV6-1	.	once	CASSEIGGGRGYTF	TGTGCCAGCAGTGAAATTGGGGGGGGTCGTGGCTACACCTTC
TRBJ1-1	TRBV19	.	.	CASSDQGNTEAFF	TGTGCCAGTAGTGATCAGGGGAACACTGAAGCTTTCTTT
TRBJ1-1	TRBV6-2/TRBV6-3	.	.	CASSWDTNTEAFF	TGTGCCAGCAGCTGGGACACAAACACTGAAGCTTTCTTT
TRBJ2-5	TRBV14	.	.	CASSQLMGRETQYF	TGTGCCAGCAGCCAACTCATGGGGCGGGAGACCCAGTACTTC
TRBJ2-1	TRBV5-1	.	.	CASFDGGSYNEQFF	TGCGCCAGCTTCGACGGGGGCTCCTACAATGAGCAGTTCTTC